This section outlines one TCR beta chain sequence together with its context. The antigen is unknown. The record originates from a study of CD8 T cells in Susac syndrome. Study results and limitations: The study's TCR sequencing and HLA analysis covered a relatively small number of individuals, and the study acknowledged this.

The CDR3 runs to 13 residues. Germline CDR1 is MDHEN and CDR2 is SYDVKM. V gave up 6 bases and J gave up 11 bases, with 17 bases separating them. It was with random hexamers that about 0.45 to 1 ug RNA was reverse transcribed. Amplification of TCR beta CDR3 by immunoSEQ multiplex PCR spanned 54 Vbeta and 13 Jbeta. Each CDR3 protein gets one entry after TCRdb re-called the immunoSEQ multiplex PCR reads with MiXCR. The sample shows about 200,000 distinct CDR3 sequences, more than 90% of them seen only once. High-throughput TCR beta sequencing covered peripheral CD8+ and CD4+ T cells. The patients serving as multiple sclerosis controls were treatment-naive. They had stable or active relapsing-remitting disease and fulfilled revised McDonald criteria.

The V gene is TRBV28, the J gene TRBJ2-1, with D perhaps being TRBD1 or TRBD2 (5 bases each). Sequenced: CD4+ T cells from PBMCs. The TCR originated in a human donor with multiple sclerosis. The CDR3 coding sequence is TGTGCCAGCAGGCCTCCGGGACCCATCAAGCAGTTCTTC. Amino acid sequence: CASRPPGPIKQFF.